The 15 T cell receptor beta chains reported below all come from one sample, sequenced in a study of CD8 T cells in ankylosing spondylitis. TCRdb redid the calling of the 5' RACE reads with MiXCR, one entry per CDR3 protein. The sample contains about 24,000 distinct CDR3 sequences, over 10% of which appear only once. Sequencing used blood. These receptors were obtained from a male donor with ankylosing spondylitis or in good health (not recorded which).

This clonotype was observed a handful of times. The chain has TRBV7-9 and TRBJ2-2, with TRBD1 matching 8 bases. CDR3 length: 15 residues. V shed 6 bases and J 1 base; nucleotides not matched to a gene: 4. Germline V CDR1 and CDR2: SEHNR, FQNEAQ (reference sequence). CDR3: CASRRGQENTGELFF. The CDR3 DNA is TGTGCCAGCAGGAGGGGACAGGAGAACACCGGGGAGCTGTTTTTT.

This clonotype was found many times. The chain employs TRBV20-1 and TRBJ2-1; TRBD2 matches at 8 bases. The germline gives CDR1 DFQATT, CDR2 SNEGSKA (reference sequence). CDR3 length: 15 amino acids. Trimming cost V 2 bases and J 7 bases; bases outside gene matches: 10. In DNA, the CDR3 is TGCAGTGCTAGAAAGCCGGGAGGGCCGCAGAATGAGCAGTTCTTC. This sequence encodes CSARKPGGPQNEQFF.

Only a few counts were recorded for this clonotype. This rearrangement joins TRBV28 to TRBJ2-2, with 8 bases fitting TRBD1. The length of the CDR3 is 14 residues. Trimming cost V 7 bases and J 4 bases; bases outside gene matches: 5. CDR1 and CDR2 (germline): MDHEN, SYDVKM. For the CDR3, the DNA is TGTGCCAGCACTCCGGACAGGGCCACCGGGGAGCTGTTTTTT. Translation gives CASTPDRATGELFF.

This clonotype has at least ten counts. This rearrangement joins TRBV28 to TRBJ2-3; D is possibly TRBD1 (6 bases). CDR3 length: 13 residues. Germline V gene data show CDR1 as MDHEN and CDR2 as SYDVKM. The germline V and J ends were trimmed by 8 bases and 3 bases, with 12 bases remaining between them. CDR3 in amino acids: CASALGATDTQYF. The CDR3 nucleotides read TGTGCCAGCGCGTTGGGGGCGACAGATACGCAGTATTTT.

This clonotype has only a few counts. The CDR3 sequence is CSARGLAGVKQFF. DNA for the CDR3: TGCAGTGCTAGGGGACTAGCGGGAGTTAAGCAGTTCTTC. The J gene is TRBJ2-1, the V gene TRBV20-1; 14 nucleotides align to TRBD2. The CDR3 totals 13 residues. Germline-derived CDR1 and CDR2 are DFQATT and SNEGSKA (reference sequence). V was clipped by 3 bases and J by 11 bases; unmatched bases: 3.

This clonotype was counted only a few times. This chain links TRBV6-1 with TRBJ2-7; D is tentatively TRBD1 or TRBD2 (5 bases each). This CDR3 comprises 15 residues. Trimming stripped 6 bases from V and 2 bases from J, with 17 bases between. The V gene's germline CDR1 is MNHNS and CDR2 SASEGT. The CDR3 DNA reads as TGTGCCAGCAGCAACCCCCTGGGGGATACCTACGAGCAGTACGTC. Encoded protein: CASSNPLGDTYEQYV.

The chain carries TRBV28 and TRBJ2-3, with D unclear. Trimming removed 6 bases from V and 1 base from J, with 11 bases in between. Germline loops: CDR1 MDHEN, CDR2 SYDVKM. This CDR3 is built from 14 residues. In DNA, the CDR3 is TGTGCCAGCAGGCCACCGGGTGGCACAGATACGCAGTATTTT. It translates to CASRPPGGTDTQYF.

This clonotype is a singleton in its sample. The CDR3 spells CASSETGYLYNEQFF. The CDR3 DNA follows: TGTGCCAGCAGCGAAACAGGGTATCTCTACAATGAGCAGTTCTTC. This chain joins TRBV13 and TRBJ2-1, with D possibly matching TRBD1 (6 bases). Looked up from germline, CDR1 is PRHDT and CDR2 is FYEKMQ (reference sequence). The CDR3 spans 15 residues. The V end was cut by 5 bases, the J end by 3 bases, with 14 bases between.

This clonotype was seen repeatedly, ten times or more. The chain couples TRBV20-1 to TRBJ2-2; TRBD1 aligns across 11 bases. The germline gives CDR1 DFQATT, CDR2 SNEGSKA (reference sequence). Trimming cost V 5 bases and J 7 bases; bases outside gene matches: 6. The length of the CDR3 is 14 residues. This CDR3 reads CSAGGQGAIGELFF. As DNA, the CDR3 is TGCAGTGCTGGAGGACAGGGGGCTATCGGGGAGCTGTTTTTT.

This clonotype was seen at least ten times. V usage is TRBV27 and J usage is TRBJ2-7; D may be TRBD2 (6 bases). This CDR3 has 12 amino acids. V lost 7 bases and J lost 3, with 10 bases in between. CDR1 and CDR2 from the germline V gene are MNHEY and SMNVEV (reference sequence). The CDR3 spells CASMGTFYEQYF. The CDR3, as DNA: TGTGCCAGCATGGGGACTTTCTACGAGCAGTACTTC.

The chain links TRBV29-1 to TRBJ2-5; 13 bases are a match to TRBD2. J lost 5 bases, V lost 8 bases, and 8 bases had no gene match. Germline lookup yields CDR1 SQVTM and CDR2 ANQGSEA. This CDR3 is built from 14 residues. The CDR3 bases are TGCAGCACCGACACTAGCGGGAGGGGTGAGACCCAGTACTTC. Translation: CSTDTSGRGETQYF.

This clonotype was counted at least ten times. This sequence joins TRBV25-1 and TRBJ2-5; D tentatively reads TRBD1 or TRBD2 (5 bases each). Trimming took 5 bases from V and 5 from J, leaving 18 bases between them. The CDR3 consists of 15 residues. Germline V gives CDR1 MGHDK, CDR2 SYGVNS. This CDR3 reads CASSKLGTGQETQYF. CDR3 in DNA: TGTGCCAGCAGTAAATTAGGGACCGGCCAGGAGACCCAGTACTTC. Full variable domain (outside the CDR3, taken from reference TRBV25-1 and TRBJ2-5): EADIYQTPRYLVIGTGKKITLECSQTMGHDKMYWYQQDPGMELHLIHYSYGVNSTEKGDLSSESTVSRIRTEHFPLTLESARPSHTSQYLCASSKLGTGQETQYFGPGTRLLVL.

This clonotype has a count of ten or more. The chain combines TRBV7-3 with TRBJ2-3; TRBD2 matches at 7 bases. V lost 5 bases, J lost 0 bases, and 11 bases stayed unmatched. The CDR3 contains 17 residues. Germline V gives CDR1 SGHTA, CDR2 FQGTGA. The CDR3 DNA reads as TGTGCCAGCAGCCCCCAATCGGGGGGTACTAGCACAGATACGCAGTATTTT. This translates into CASSPQSGGTSTDTQYF.

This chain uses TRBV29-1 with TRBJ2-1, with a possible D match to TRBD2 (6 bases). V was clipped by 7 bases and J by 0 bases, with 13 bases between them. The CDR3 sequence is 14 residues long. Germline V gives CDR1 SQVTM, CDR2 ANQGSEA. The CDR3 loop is CSAVSGSSYNEQFF. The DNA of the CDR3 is TGCAGCGCCGTTAGCGGAAGCTCCTACAATGAGCAGTTCTTC.

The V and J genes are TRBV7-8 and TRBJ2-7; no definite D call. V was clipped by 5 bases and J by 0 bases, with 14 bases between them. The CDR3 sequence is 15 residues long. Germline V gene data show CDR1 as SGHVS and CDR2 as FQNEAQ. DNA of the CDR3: TGTGCCAGCAGCCCAGATAGCAAAAGCTCCTACGAGCAGTACGTC. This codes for CASSPDSKSSYEQYV.